The 18 T cell receptor beta chains below were found in one sample sequenced in a study of spatial heterogeneity in lung cancer. Using its own MiXCR run on the 5' RACE reads, TCRdb lists one record per CDR3 protein. Of some 47,000 distinct CDR3 sequences in the sample, 6% to 9.5% were seen once. Time point reported: sample taken at primary tumor resection. Researchers sequenced whole RNA taken from tumor, nontumor lung or frozen PBMC without sorting. Sample: PBMCs, taken at surgery. The receptors originated from a female donor with early-stage non-small cell lung cancer.

In its sample, this clonotype was seen a few times. The genes are TRBV28 and TRBJ2-5, with 7 bases matching TRBD1. Trimming took 5 bases from V and 3 from J; bases not matched to a gene: 9. This CDR3 is 15 amino acids long. CDR1 and CDR2 (germline): MDHEN, SYDVKM. CDR3 sequence reads: CASSGLRQGKETQYF. Here the CDR3 DNA reads TGTGCCAGCAGTGGACTGCGACAGGGAAAAGAGACCCAGTACTTC.

This clonotype turned up a few times. This chain links TRBV7-2 with TRBJ2-2; tentative D call: TRBD2 (5 bases). V was shortened by 6 bases and J by 0 bases, with 11 bases between the two germline ends. There are 15 residues in the CDR3. From germline, CDR1 is SGHTA and CDR2 FQGNSA. The DNA for the CDR3 is TGTGCCAGCAGGAGGACGGGGTCGAACACCGGGGAGCTGTTTTTT. Its translation is CASRRTGSNTGELFF.

The table lists this clonotype with many counts. The chain joins TRBV18 to TRBJ2-7; 11 bases agree with TRBD1. Germline lookup yields CDR1 KGHSH and CDR2 LQKENI. This CDR3 region has 15 residues. Trimming at V came to 0 bases and at J to 4 bases, leaving 2 bases not matched to a gene. This CDR3 is CASSPPGTGGYEQYF. CDR3 bases: TGTGCCAGCTCACCACCCGGGACAGGGGGGTACGAGCAGTACTTC.

This clonotype was recorded at least ten times. The chain employs TRBV6-1 and TRBJ2-3; no definite D call. The V end lost 3 bases, the J end lost 0 bases, and 13 bases lay between the germline ends. The CDR3 sequence is 16 residues long. Germline values: CDR1 MNHNS, CDR2 SASEGT. This CDR3 reads CASSDPGGTSTDTQYF. CDR3 DNA: TGTGCCAGCAGTGACCCCGGCGGCACTAGCACAGATACGCAGTATTTT.

This clonotype was recorded many times. J is TRBJ2-1 and V is TRBV2; D not certain. Trimming removed 2 bases from V and 2 bases from J, with 13 bases in between. Germline CDR1 reads SNHLY; CDR2 reads FYNNEI. The CDR3 spans 16 residues. CDR3 bases: TGTGCCAGCAGTGAATCCGGTTCTCCAACCTACAATGAGCAGTTCTTC. Its translation is CASSESGSPTYNEQFF.

A note on this clonotype: A read error may produce the germline difference seen at one junction end. The V call is TRBV19, the J call TRBJ1-5; weak D call: TRBD1 (6 bases). Germline CDR1 and CDR2: LNHDA and SQIVND (reference sequence). The CDR3 contains 14 residues. In nucleotides, the CDR3 is TGTACCAGTAGTTCAGGGGAGGGCAATCAGCCCCAGCATTTT. This codes for CTSSSGEGNQPQHF.

The V and J genes are TRBV5-4 and TRBJ2-6, with 9 positions matching TRBD1. The junction had 11 bases not matched to a gene; V was cut back by 4 bases and J by 0 bases. The germline V gene encodes CDR1 SGHNT and CDR2 YYREEE (reference sequence). This CDR3 region has 19 residues. The CDR3 reads CASSATGTGIYSGANVLTF. The DNA of the CDR3 is TGTGCCAGCAGCGCCACCGGGACAGGGATATACTCTGGGGCCAACGTCCTGACTTTC. The whole variable domain, filled in from reference TRBV5-4 and TRBJ2-6, reads ETGVTQSPTHLIKTRGQQVTLRCSSQSGHNTVSWYQQALGQGPQFIFQYYREEENGRGNFPPRFSGLQFPNYSSELNVNALELDDSALYLCASSATGTGIYSGANVLTFGAGSRLTVL.

The V gene is TRBV11-3, the J gene TRBJ1-1, with a possible D match to TRBD1 (6 bases). CDR3 size: 20 residues. Trimming left V 0 bases short and J 0 bases short, with 23 bases between. CDR1 is SGHNT, CDR2 YENEEA, per germline. The CDR3 loop is CASSLDKLRGGRAMNTEAFF. The CDR3 bases are TGTGCCAGCAGCTTAGATAAACTCAGGGGCGGAAGGGCTATGAACACTGAAGCTTTCTTT.

This clonotype appeared once. V gene TRBV19 combines with J gene TRBJ2-7; D is unresolved. Germline loops: CDR1 LNHDA, CDR2 SQIVND (reference sequence). The V end lost 1 base, the J end lost 3 bases, and 7 bases lay between the germline ends. CDR3 length equals 13 residues. The CDR3 nucleotides are TGTGCCAGTAGTATAGGAAAGGACTACGAGCAGTACTTC. Amino acid sequence: CASSIGKDYEQYF.

The sample holds many counts of this clonotype. The rearrangement joins TRBV3-1 to TRBJ2-3; perhaps TRBD2 as D (5 bases). CDR3 length: 16 residues. Trimming took off 0 bases at V and 2 bases at J, with 12 bases between the two ends. Germline V gene sequence: CDR1 LGHDT, CDR2 YNNKEL (reference sequence). Written as DNA, the CDR3 is TGTGCCAGCAGCCAAGATGGGCGGGCGCCCACAGATACGCAGTATTTT. Translating gives CASSQDGRAPTDTQYF.

CDR3 in DNA: TGTGCCAGCAGCGATCGAGGGCGTAATAATTCACCCCTCCACTTT. Protein sequence: CASSDRGRNNSPLHF. The chain has TRBV9 and TRBJ1-6; D remains unclear. Looked up from germline, CDR1 is SGDLS and CDR2 is YYNGEE. The CDR3 length is 15 residues. V was pared by 3 bases and J by 5 bases, with 12 bases between.

This clonotype has ten or more counts. The J gene is TRBJ2-3, the V gene TRBV15, with D hard to call. Trimming took 0 bases from V and 1 from J, leaving 5 bases between them. The germline V gene has CDR1 LNHNV and CDR2 YYDKDF (reference sequence). CDR3 size: 14 residues. The CDR3 DNA follows: TGTGCCACCAGCAGAGATGGGCGCACAGATACGCAGTATTTT. Translating gives CATSRDGRTDTQYF.

The table lists this clonotype with many counts. This chain uses TRBV28 with TRBJ2-3, with D tentatively TRBD1 (6 bases). The CDR3 extends over 14 amino acids. The V and J ends lost 8 bases and 7 bases respectively, with 19 bases between them. Germline values: CDR1 MDHEN, CDR2 SYDVKM. The CDR3 DNA is TGTGCCAGCCATTCACAGGGTCTTAGGAATACGCAGTATTTT. This translates into CASHSQGLRNTQYF.

This clonotype has a count of ten or more. V and J are TRBV7-2 and TRBJ2-5, with 7 bases aligning to TRBD2. V lost 1 base, J lost 2 bases, and 7 bases stayed unmatched. CDR3 length equals 16 residues. Per the germline V gene, CDR1 is SGHTA and CDR2 is FQGNSA. The CDR3 DNA is TGTGCCAGCAGCTTAGGGGGAGGGGCCAAACAAGAGACCCAGTACTTC. Its protein is CASSLGGGAKQETQYF.

As DNA, the CDR3 is TGCGCCAGCAGCTGGGACAGAAACTACGAGCAGTACTTC. Residues: CASSWDRNYEQYF. This chain uses TRBV5-1 with TRBJ2-7, with 7 bases aligning to TRBD1. J lost 3 bases, V lost 3 bases, and 3 bases had no gene match. This CDR3 contains 13 residues. CDR1 is SGHRS and CDR2 is YFSETQ in the germline V gene.

The V call is TRBV7-8, the J call TRBJ2-7; D call uncertain. The germline V and J ends were trimmed by 5 bases and 2 bases, with 10 bases remaining between them. The CDR3 contains 13 residues. Germline V gene lookup returns CDR1 SGHVS and CDR2 FQNEAQ. The CDR3 nucleotides are TGTGCCAGCAGCCCTAATTTGGCCTACGAGCAGTACTTC. Its protein product is CASSPNLAYEQYF.

This clonotype was observed at least ten times. The V gene is TRBV4-3, the J gene TRBJ1-2, with unresolved D. CDR3 size: 15 residues. In germline, CDR1 is LGHNA, CDR2 YSLEER. Trimming stripped 1 base from V and 5 bases from J, with 14 bases between. CDR3 DNA: TGCGCCAGCAGCCAAGTAGGATCACCAAGATATGGCTACACCTTC. Its translation is CASSQVGSPRYGYTF.

This clonotype was seen a few times. This rearrangement joins TRBV18 to TRBJ2-7, with 7 bases aligning to TRBD1. The germline CDR1 and CDR2 sequences are KGHSH and LQKENI. With V trimmed by 4 bases and J by 0 bases, 15 bases remained unmatched. The CDR3 is made up of 18 amino acids. In nucleotides, the CDR3 is TGTGCCAGCTCACTTAAAGACCTAGGGGGCTACAGCTCCTACGAGCAGTACTTC. Protein: CASSLKDLGGYSSYEQYF.